This T cell receptor beta chain was identified in a study of blood T cell repertoires in COVID-19. Measured with immunoSEQ multiplex PCR; TCRdb has only the in-frame clones, and not every one. The sample includes approximately 96,000 clones, around 85% of them seen just once. The germline gives CDR1 SGHTA, CDR2 FQGNSA. This CDR3 has 14 residues. The V and J ends lost 5 bases and 7 bases respectively, with 17 bases between them. Sample: peripheral blood. V and J are TRBV7-2 and TRBJ1-2; possibly TRBD1 for D (5 bases). The clonotype originates from a woman older than 75 with acute or convalescent COVID-19. In nucleotides, the CDR3 is TGTGCCAGCAGCCAACAGGAGGGTTCATCTGGCTACACCTTC. Translation gives CASSQQEGSSGYTF.